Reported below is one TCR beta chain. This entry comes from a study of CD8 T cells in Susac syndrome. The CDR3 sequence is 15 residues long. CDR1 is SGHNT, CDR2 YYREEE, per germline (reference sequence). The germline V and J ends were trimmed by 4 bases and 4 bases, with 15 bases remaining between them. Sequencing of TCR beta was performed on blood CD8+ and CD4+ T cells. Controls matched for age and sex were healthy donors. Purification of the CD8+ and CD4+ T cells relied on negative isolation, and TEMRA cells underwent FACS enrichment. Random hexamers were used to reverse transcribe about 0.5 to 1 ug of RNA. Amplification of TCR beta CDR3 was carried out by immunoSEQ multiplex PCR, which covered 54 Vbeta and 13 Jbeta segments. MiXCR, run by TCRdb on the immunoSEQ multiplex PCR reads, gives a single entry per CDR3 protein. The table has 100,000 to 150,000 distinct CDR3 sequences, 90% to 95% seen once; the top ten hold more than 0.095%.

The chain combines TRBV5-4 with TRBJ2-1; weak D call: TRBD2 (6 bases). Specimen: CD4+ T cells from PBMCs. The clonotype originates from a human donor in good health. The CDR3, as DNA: TGTGCCAGCAGCCCAACTTCGGGACTGTACAATGAGCAGTTCTTC. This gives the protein CASSPTSGLYNEQFF.